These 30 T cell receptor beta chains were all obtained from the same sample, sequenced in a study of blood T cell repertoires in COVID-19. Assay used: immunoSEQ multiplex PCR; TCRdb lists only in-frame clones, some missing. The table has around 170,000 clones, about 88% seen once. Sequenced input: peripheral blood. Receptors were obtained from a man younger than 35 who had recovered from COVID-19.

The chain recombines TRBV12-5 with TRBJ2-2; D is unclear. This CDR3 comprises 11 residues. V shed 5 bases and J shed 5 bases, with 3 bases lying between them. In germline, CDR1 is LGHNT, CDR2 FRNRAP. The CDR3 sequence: CASGPTGELFF. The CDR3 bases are TGTGCTAGTGGTCCAACCGGGGAGCTGTTTTTT. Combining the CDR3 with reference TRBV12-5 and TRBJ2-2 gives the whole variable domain DARVTQTPRHKVTEMGQEVTMRCQPILGHNTVFWYRQTMMQGLELLAYFRNRAPLDDSGMPKDRFSAEMPDATLATLKIQPSEPRDSAVYFCASGPTGELFFGEGSRLTVL.

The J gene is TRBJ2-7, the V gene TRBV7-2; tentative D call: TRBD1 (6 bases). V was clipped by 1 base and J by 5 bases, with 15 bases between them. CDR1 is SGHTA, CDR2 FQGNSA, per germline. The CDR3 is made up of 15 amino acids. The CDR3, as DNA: TGTGCCAGCAGCTTAGGGCTCAGGGGTAGGAACGAGCAGTACTTC. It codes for CASSLGLRGRNEQYF.

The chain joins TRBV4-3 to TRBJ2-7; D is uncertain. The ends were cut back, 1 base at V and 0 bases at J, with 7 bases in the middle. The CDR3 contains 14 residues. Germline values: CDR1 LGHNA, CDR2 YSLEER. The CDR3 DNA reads TGCGCCAGCAGCCAAGGAAGGAGCTCCTACGAGCAGTACTTC. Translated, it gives CASSQGRSSYEQYF.

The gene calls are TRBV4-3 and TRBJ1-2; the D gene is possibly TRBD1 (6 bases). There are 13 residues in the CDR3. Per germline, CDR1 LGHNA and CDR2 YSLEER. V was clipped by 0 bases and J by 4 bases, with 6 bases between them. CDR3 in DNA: TGCGCCAGCAGCCAAGAAGGGGGCTATGGCTACACCTTC. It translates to CASSQEGGYGYTF.

The CDR3 is CATSDLRQGGTEAFF. The CDR3 DNA is TGTGCCACCAGTGATTTGAGGCAGGGAGGCACTGAAGCTTTCTTT. The rearrangement uses TRBV24-1 and TRBJ1-1; D is possibly TRBD1 (5 bases). The V gene lost 0 bases and the J gene lost 4 bases, with 11 bases spanning the gap. CDR3 size: 15 residues. The V gene's germline CDR1 is KGHDR and CDR2 SFDVKD.

CDR3 residues: CASSPTQAGLGEQYF. The CDR3 region has the DNA TGTGCCAGCTCACCAACCCAAGCAGGGCTGGGGGAGCAGTACTTC. This sequence joins TRBV18 and TRBJ2-7, with a weak D call TRBD1 (5 bases). Trimming left V 2 bases short and J 7 bases short, with 18 bases between. There are 15 residues in the CDR3. In germline, CDR1 is KGHSH, CDR2 LQKENI.

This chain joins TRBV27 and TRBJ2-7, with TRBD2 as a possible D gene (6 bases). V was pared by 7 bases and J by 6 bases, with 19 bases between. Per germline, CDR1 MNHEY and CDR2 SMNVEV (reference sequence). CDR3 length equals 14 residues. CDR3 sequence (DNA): TGTGCCAGCATTGTTGGCGGGGTCCTTGTCGAGCAGTACTTC. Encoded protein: CASIVGGVLVEQYF.

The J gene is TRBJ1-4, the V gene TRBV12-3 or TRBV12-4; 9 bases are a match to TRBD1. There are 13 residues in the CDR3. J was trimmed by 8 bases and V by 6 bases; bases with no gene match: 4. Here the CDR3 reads CASRLTGGEKLFF. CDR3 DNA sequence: TGTGCCAGCAGATTGACAGGGGGAGAAAAACTGTTTTTT.

This CDR3 reads CASSLQGRHEQYF. The CDR3 nucleotides are TGTGCCAGTAGTCTCCAGGGTCGCCACGAGCAGTACTTC. V usage is TRBV19 and J usage is TRBJ2-7; D perhaps matches TRBD1 (5 bases). The CDR3 runs 13 residues. The germline gives CDR1 LNHDA, CDR2 SQIVND (reference sequence). Trimming pared 5 bases from V and 5 bases from J, leaving 13 bases between.

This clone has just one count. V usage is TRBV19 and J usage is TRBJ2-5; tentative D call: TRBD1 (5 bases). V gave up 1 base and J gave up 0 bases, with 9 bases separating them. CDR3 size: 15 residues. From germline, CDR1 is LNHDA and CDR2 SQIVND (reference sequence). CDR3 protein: CASSIGTTYQETQYF. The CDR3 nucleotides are TGTGCCAGTAGTATAGGGACAACCTACCAAGAGACCCAGTACTTC.

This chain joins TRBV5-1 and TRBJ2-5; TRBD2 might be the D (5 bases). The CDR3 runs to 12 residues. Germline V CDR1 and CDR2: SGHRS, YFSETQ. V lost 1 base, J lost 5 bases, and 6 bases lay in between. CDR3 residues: CASSLSGETQYF. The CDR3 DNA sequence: TGCGCCAGCAGCTTGAGCGGTGAGACCCAGTACTTC.

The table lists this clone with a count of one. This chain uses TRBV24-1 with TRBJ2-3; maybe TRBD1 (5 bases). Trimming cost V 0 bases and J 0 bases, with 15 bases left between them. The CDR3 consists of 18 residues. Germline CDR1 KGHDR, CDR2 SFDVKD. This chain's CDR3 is CATSDLGDSLSSTDTQYF. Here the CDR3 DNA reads TGTGCCACCAGTGATTTGGGAGACAGTTTGTCAAGCACAGATACGCAGTATTTT.

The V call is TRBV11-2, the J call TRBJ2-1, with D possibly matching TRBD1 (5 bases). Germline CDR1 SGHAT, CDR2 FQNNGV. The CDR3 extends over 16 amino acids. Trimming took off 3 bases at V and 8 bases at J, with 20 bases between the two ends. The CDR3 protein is CASSFSVVAWGHEQFF. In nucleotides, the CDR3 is TGTGCCAGCAGCTTTTCCGTGGTAGCCTGGGGCCATGAGCAGTTCTTC.

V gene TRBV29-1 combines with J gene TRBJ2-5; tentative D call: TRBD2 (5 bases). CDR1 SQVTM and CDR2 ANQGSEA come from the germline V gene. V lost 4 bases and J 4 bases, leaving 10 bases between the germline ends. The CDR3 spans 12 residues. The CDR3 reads CSVVRGGETQYF. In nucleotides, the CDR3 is TGCAGCGTTGTTCGGGGTGGAGAGACCCAGTACTTC.

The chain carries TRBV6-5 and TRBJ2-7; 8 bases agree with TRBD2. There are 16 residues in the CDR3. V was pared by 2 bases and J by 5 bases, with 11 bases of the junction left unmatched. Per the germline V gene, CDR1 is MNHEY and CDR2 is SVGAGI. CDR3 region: CASSYVAGRVVHEQYF. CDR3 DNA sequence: TGTGCCAGCAGTTACGTAGCGGGGAGGGTAGTCCACGAGCAGTACTTC.

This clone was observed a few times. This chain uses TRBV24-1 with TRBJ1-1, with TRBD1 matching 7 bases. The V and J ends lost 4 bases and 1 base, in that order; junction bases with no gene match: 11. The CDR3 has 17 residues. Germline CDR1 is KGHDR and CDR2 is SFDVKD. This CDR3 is CATSEPDRRITNTEAFF. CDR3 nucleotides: TGTGCCACCAGTGAGCCGGACAGGAGGATAACGAACACTGAAGCTTTCTTT.

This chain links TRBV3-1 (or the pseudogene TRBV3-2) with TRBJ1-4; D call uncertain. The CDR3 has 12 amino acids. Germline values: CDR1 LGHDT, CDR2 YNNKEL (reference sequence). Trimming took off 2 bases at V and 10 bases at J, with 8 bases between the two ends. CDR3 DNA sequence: TGTGCCAGCAGCCAAAAGGGAGGAAAACTGTTTTTT. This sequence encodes CASSQKGGKLFF.

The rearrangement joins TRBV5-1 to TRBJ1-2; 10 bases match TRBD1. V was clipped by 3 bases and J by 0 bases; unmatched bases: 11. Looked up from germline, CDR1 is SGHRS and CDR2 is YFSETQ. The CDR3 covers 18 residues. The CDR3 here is CASSSQPPGTGANYGYTF. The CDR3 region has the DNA TGCGCCAGCAGCTCACAGCCTCCCGGGACAGGGGCTAACTATGGCTACACCTTC. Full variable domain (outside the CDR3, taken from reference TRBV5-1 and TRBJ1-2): KAGVTQTPRYLIKTRGQQVTLSCSPISGHRSVSWYQQTPGQGLQFLFEYFSETQRNKGNFPGRFSGRQFSNSRSEMNVSTLELGDSALYLCASSSQPPGTGANYGYTFGSGTRLTVV.

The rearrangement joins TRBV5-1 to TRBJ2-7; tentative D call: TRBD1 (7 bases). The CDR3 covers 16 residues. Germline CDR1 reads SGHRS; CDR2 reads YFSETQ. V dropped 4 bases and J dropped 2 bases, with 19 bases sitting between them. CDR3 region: CASSAMRGGTAYEQYF. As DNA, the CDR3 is TGCGCCAGCAGCGCCATGAGGGGCGGGACAGCCTACGAGCAGTACTTC.

The CDR3 loop is CSVEVAGGVGDTQYF. CDR3 bases: TGCAGCGTTGAAGTAGCGGGAGGTGTCGGGGATACGCAGTATTTT. The genes are TRBV29-1 and TRBJ2-3, with TRBD2 identical over 10 bases. This CDR3 spans 15 amino acids. The germline V gene encodes CDR1 SQVTM and CDR2 ANQGSEA. The V gene end was trimmed by 1 base and the J gene end by 6 bases; junction bases not matched to a gene: 7.

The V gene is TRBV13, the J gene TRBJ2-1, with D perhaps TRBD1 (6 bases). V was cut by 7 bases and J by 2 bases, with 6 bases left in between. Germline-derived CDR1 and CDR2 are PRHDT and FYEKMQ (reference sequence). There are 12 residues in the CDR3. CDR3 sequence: CASKGAYNEQFF. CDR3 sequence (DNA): TGTGCCAGCAAGGGGGCCTACAATGAGCAGTTCTTC.

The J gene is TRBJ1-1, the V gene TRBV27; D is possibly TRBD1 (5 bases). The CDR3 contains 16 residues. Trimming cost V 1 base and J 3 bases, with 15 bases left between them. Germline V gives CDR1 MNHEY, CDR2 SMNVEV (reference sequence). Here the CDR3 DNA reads TGTGCCAGCAGTTTATACGGGGGGGAGGTAGACACTGAAGCTTTCTTT. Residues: CASSLYGGEVDTEAFF.

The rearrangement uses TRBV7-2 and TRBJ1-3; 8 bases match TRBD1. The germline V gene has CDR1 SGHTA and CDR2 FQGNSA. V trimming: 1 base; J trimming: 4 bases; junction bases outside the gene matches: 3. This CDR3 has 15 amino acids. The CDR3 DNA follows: TGTGCCAGCAGCTTAGACAGGGGGTCCGGAAACACCATATATTTT. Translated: CASSLDRGSGNTIYF.

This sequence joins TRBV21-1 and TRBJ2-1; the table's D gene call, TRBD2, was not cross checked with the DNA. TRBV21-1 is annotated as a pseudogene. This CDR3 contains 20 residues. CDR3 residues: CAITGDKALTSVYTYNEQFF. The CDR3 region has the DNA TGTGCCATTACAGGGGACAAAGCTTTGACTAGCGTCTACACCTACAATGAGCAGTTCTTC.

The CDR3 nucleotides read TGTGCCAGCAGTCGCCGACAGGGGGCTGACAATGAGCAGTTCTTC. This encodes CASSRRQGADNEQFF. This rearrangement joins TRBV27 to TRBJ2-1; 10 bases are a match to TRBD1. The trim removed 5 bases at V and 5 bases at J, leaving 6 bases unmatched. The CDR3 totals 15 residues. The germline CDR1 and CDR2 sequences are MNHEY and SMNVEV (reference sequence).

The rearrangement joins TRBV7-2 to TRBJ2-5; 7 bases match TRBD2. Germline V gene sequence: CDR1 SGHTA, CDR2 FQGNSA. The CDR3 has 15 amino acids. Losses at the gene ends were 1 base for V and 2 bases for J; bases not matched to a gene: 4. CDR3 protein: CASSLGAGRQETQYF. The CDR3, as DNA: TGTGCCAGCAGCTTAGGAGCGGGACGGCAAGAGACCCAGTACTTC.

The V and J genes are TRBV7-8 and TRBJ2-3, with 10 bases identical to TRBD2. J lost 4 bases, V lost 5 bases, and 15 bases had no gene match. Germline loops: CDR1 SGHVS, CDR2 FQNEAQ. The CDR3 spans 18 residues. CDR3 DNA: TGTGCCAGCAGCCCCGGACTAGCGGAGGCCTGGGGGGCAGATACGCAGTATTTT. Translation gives CASSPGLAEAWGADTQYF.

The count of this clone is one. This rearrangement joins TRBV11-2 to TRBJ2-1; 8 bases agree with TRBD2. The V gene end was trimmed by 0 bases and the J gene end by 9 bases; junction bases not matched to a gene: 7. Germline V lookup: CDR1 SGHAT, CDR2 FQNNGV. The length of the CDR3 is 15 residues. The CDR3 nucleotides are TGTGCCAGCAGCTTAGATCGAGCGGGAGTAGGTGAGCAGTTCTTC. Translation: CASSLDRAGVGEQFF.

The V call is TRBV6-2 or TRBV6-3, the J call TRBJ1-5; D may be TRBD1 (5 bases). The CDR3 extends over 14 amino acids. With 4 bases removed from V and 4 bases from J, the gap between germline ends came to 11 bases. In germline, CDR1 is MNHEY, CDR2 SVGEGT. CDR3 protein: CASSSTGNNQPQHF. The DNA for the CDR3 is TGTGCCAGCAGTTCTACAGGAAATAATCAGCCCCAGCATTTT.

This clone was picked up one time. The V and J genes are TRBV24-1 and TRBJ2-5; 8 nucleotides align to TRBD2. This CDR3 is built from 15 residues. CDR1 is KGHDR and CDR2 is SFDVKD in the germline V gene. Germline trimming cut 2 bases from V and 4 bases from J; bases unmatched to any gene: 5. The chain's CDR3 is CATSDSGTRSETQYF. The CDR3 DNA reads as TGTGCCACCAGTGATTCCGGGACTAGGTCAGAGACCCAGTACTTC.